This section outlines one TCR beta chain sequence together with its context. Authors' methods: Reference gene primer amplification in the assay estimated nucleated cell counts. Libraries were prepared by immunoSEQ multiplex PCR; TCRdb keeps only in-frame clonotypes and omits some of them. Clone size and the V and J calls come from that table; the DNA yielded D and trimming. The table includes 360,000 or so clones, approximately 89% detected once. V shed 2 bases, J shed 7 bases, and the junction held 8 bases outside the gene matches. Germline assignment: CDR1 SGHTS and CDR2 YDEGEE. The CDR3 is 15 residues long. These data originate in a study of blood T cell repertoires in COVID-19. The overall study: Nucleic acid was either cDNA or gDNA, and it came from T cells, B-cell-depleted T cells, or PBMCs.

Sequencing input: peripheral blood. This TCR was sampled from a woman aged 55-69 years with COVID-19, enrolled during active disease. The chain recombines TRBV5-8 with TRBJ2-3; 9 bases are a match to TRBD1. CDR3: CASSLRTGAGNTQYF. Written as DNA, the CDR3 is TGTGCCAGCAGCTTAAGGACAGGGGCCGGGAATACGCAGTATTTT.